This TCR beta chain was sequenced in a study of blood T cell repertoires in COVID-19. About the study: Donors in the United States, Italy and Spain gave samples during acute or convalescent COVID-19. Sample material is recorded as cDNA or gDNA derived from T cells, B-cell-depleted T cells, or PBMCs.

Original processing methods: Quantification of nucleated cells was approximated via reference gene primer amplification. The method was immunoSEQ multiplex PCR; TCRdb's version includes in-frame clones alone and lacks a portion of them. V and J calls and clone size come straight from that table; D and trimming were deduced from the DNA. Among some 190,000 clones listed, approximately 81% were seen once. Trimming took 4 bases from V and 5 from J, leaving 10 bases between them. The CDR3 spans 14 residues. Germline CDR1 reads SGHKS; CDR2 reads YYEKEE (reference sequence). Enrolled during active infection, Seattle patients were then followed longitudinally.

The receptor was derived from a person aged 65 to 79 with COVID-19, enrolled during active disease. The chain couples TRBV5-5 to TRBJ1-6, with D hard to call. Sequencing input: peripheral blood. The chain's CDR3 is CASSVPNDNSPLHF. For the CDR3, the DNA is TGTGCCAGCAGCGTCCCCAATGATAATTCACCCCTCCACTTT.